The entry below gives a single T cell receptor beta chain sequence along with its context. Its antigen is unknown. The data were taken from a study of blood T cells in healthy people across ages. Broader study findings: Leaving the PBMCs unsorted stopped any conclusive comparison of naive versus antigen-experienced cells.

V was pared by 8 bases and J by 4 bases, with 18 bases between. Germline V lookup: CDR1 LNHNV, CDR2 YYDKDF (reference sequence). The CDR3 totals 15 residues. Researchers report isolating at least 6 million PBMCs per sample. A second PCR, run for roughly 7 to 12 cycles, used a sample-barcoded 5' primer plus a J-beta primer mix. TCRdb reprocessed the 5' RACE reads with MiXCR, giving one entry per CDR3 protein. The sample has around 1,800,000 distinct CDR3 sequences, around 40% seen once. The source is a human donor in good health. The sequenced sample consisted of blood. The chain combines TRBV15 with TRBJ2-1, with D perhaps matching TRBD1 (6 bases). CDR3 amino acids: CATRQDPGRYNEQFF. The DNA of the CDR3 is TGTGCCACCCGACAGGACCCGGGACGGTACAATGAGCAGTTCTTC.